Presented here are 32 T cell receptor beta chains from one specimen sequenced in a study of blood T cell repertoires in COVID-19. This table comes from immunoSEQ multiplex PCR, and its TCRdb copy is limited to in-frame clones, with some not included. The data contain fewer than 300,000 clones, about four fifths of them singletons. The sample comprised peripheral blood. The receptors were sampled from a woman aged 45 to 65 who had recovered from COVID-19.

The CDR3 DNA is TGTGCCAGCAGCTTATCGAAGGAGGAGACCCAGTACTTC. Translated: CASSLSKEETQYF. V usage is TRBV11-1 and J usage is TRBJ2-5; D is unresolved. Germline lookup yields CDR1 SGHAT and CDR2 FQDESV (reference sequence). CDR3 length: 13 amino acids. Deletions cut 2 bases from V and 5 bases from J, with 9 bases between.

The rearrangement joins TRBV3-1 (or the pseudogene TRBV3-2) to TRBJ1-1, with 7 positions matching TRBD1. Germline V gene sequence: CDR1 LGHDT, CDR2 YNNKEL (reference sequence). The CDR3 runs 16 residues. V was clipped by 3 bases and J by 1 base; unmatched bases: 8. CDR3 nucleotides: TGTGCCAGCAGCCATCCTTGGACAGGCCAGAACACTGAAGCTTTCTTT. Protein: CASSHPWTGQNTEAFF.

The chain combines TRBV28 with TRBJ1-5, with TRBD1 as a possible D gene (5 bases). The CDR3 totals 15 residues. In germline, CDR1 is MDHEN, CDR2 SYDVKM. Trimming removed 8 bases at V and 7 bases at J, with 21 bases between. The CDR3 reads CASRAFGGVNQPQHF. In DNA, the CDR3 is TGTGCCAGCCGAGCCTTTGGGGGGGTAAACCAGCCCCAGCATTTT.

This chain joins TRBV5-8 and TRBJ2-5, with 15 bases that match TRBD2. Germline V CDR1 and CDR2: SGHTS, YDEGEE. The CDR3 totals 17 residues. Trimming took 0 bases from V and 5 from J; bases not matched to a gene: 5. CDR3 residues: CASSLGTSGGAVETQYF. The CDR3, as DNA: TGTGCCAGCAGCTTGGGGACTAGCGGGGGGGCCGTTGAGACCCAGTACTTC.

The rearrangement joins TRBV27 to TRBJ2-3; 8 nucleotides line up with TRBD2. V shed 7 bases and J 8 bases; nucleotides not matched to a gene: 5. The CDR3 contains 12 residues. Germline V gene sequence: CDR1 MNHEY, CDR2 SMNVEV (reference sequence). CDR3 nucleotides: TGTGCCAGCACCTGGGCGGGAGGTACGCAGTATTTT. Protein product: CASTWAGGTQYF.

The CDR3 is CASSLAHQGTYNEQFF. The CDR3 bases are TGTGCCAGCAGCTTAGCTCACCAGGGGACATACAATGAGCAGTTCTTC. The rearrangement joins TRBV11-2 to TRBJ2-1; D is possibly TRBD1 (6 bases). The CDR3 is made up of 16 amino acids. From germline, CDR1 is SGHAT and CDR2 FQNNGV. V lost 1 base and J lost 4, with 14 bases in between.

The chain carries TRBV11-3 and TRBJ2-1, with TRBD2 as a possible D gene (6 bases). The CDR3 extends over 15 amino acids. With 4 bases removed from V and 2 bases from J, the gap between germline ends came to 12 bases. CDR1 and CDR2 (germline): SGHNT, YENEEA. The CDR3 loop is CASSWGDRPYNEQFF. CDR3 in DNA: TGTGCCAGCAGCTGGGGGGACCGCCCCTACAATGAGCAGTTCTTC.

This chain uses TRBV5-6 with TRBJ2-3; D is undetermined. The CDR3 is 13 residues long. Deletions cut 0 bases from V and 4 bases from J, with 6 bases between. The germline V gene encodes CDR1 SGHDT and CDR2 YYEEEE. The CDR3 DNA reads TGTGCCAGCAGCTTGGGTTCGGCAGATACGCAGTATTTT. Amino acids: CASSLGSADTQYF.

V is TRBV3-1 (or the pseudogene TRBV3-2) and J is TRBJ2-5, with D perhaps TRBD2 (6 bases). The CDR3 is 20 amino acids. In germline, CDR1 is LGHDT, CDR2 YNNKEL (reference sequence). V dropped 3 bases and J dropped 0 bases, with 26 bases sitting between them. The CDR3 nucleotides are TGTGCCAGCAGCCAGGGAAGAAGGCGGGCGGGGAGCCCATACCAAGAGACCCAGTACTTC. Its protein product is CASSQGRRRAGSPYQETQYF.

V is TRBV5-1 and J is TRBJ1-4, with D tentatively TRBD1 (5 bases). The V gene lost 4 bases and the J gene lost 2 bases, with 18 bases spanning the gap. From germline, CDR1 is SGHRS and CDR2 YFSETQ. This CDR3 contains 17 residues. CDR3: CASSPRQGGRTNEKLFF. For the CDR3, the DNA is TGCGCCAGCAGCCCACGGCAGGGCGGTCGGACTAATGAAAAACTGTTTTTT.

This clone was picked up one time. The chain recombines TRBV7-2 with TRBJ2-4; 7 nucleotides match TRBD1. The CDR3 runs to 14 residues. Germline V gives CDR1 SGHTA, CDR2 FQGNSA. J was trimmed by 7 bases and V by 5 bases; bases with no gene match: 8. CDR3: CASSPDRVGNIQYF. The DNA of the CDR3 is TGTGCCAGCAGCCCCGACAGGGTCGGGAACATTCAGTACTTC.

V is TRBV30 and J is TRBJ2-5; 7 positions match TRBD1. The CDR3 spans 14 residues. V shed 0 bases, J shed 10 bases, and the junction held 11 bases outside the gene matches. Germline V gene sequence: CDR1 GTSNPN, CDR2 SVGIG (reference sequence). CDR3 coding DNA: TGTGCCTGGAGTGTACTTAGGGAAGGGGGCGACCAGTACTTC. Translation gives CAWSVLREGGDQYF.

The chain carries TRBV5-1 and TRBJ2-7; maybe TRBD1 (6 bases). V gave up 1 base and J gave up 1 base, with 9 bases separating them. Germline-derived CDR1 and CDR2 are SGHRS and YFSETQ. The CDR3 extends over 14 amino acids. The CDR3 sequence: CASSLSGDSYEQYF. CDR3 in DNA: TGCGCCAGCAGCTTGTCAGGGGATTCCTACGAGCAGTACTTC.

Only a few counts were recorded for this clone. The chain couples TRBV4-1 to TRBJ2-5; TRBD2 aligns across 8 bases. Germline CDR1 MGHRA, CDR2 YSYEKL. The CDR3 totals 17 residues. J lost 5 bases, V lost 0 bases, and 11 bases had no gene match. The CDR3 spells CASSQDLSRGGRETQYF. CDR3 nucleotides: TGCGCCAGCAGCCAAGATCTGTCACGGGGGGGCCGGGAGACCCAGTACTTC.

The V call is TRBV7-9, the J call TRBJ2-5, with D perhaps matching TRBD2 (5 bases). CDR3 length: 13 residues. Trimming shortened V by 3 bases and J by 3 bases, and 8 bases separated the two germline ends. Germline CDR1 SEHNR, CDR2 FQNEAQ (reference sequence). CDR3 coding DNA: TGTGCCAGCAGCTTCGGGGTCGAAGAGACCCAGTACTTC. It is translated as CASSFGVEETQYF.

V is TRBV7-9 and J is TRBJ2-7; D not certain. Germline V gene data show CDR1 as SEHNR and CDR2 as FQNEAQ (reference sequence). V was pared by 2 bases and J by 6 bases, with 11 bases between. The CDR3 runs to 13 residues. The CDR3 is CASSLLTTGEQYF. CDR3 nucleotides: TGTGCCAGCAGCTTACTTACAACGGGCGAGCAGTACTTC.

This sequence joins TRBV3-1 (or the pseudogene TRBV3-2) and TRBJ1-2, with D tentatively TRBD1 (6 bases). Germline lookup yields CDR1 LGHDT and CDR2 YNNKEL (reference sequence). This CDR3 spans 15 amino acids. V was pared by 0 bases and J by 4 bases, with 12 bases between. Written as DNA, the CDR3 is TGTGCCAGCAGCCAAGACTATACAGGGATCTATGGCTACACCTTC. Its protein product is CASSQDYTGIYGYTF.

This clone was seen a few times. The V and J genes are TRBV30 and TRBJ2-7; D call uncertain. CDR1 and CDR2 from the germline V gene are GTSNPN and SVGIG (reference sequence). The CDR3 totals 12 residues. Trimming cost V 2 bases and J 6 bases, with 11 bases left between them. The CDR3 loop reads CAWSPRWSEQYF. The CDR3 DNA sequence: TGTGCCTGGAGTCCTAGGTGGAGCGAGCAGTACTTC.

This clone was counted a few times. V gene TRBV9 combines with J gene TRBJ1-6; D gene ambiguous. Between the trimmed V and J ends, which lost 0 bases and 0 bases, there was a span of 7 bases. The CDR3 has 16 residues. The V gene's germline CDR1 is SGDLS and CDR2 YYNGEE. Here the CDR3 reads CASSVDVSSYNSPLHF. The CDR3, as DNA: TGTGCCAGCAGCGTAGATGTCAGCTCCTATAATTCACCCCTCCACTTT.

This chain links TRBV4-1 with TRBJ1-2, with TRBD1 matching 8 bases. The CDR3 length is 15 residues. The junction had 3 bases not matched to a gene; V was cut back by 1 base and J by 2 bases. Germline CDR1 is MGHRA and CDR2 is YSYEKL. The CDR3 region has the DNA TGCGCCAGCAGCCAAGCAGGGGGCCAAAACTATGGCTACACCTTC. This translates into CASSQAGGQNYGYTF.

V is TRBV18 and J is TRBJ1-1, with 10 bases that match TRBD1. Trimming cost V 3 bases and J 3 bases; bases outside gene matches: 4. Germline lookup yields CDR1 KGHSH and CDR2 LQKENI. CDR3 length: 15 residues. The CDR3 is CASSPWTGGDTEAFF. CDR3 coding DNA: TGTGCCAGCTCACCCTGGACAGGGGGTGACACTGAAGCTTTCTTT.

The genes are TRBV6-2 or TRBV6-3 and TRBJ1-1; 9 bases agree with TRBD1. CDR1 is MNHEY and CDR2 is SVGEGT in the germline V gene. V lost 6 bases and J lost 7; bases outside the gene matches: 12. The CDR3 has 15 residues. CDR3 nucleotides: TGTGCCAGCAGCTCCAGGACAGGGGTAAGAATTGAAGCTTTCTTT. It encodes CASSSRTGVRIEAFF.

CDR3 DNA sequence: TGTGCCAGCAGTTACGTGAGAGGGTGGGGTACTGAAGCTTTCTTT. Amino acid sequence: CASSYVRGWGTEAFF. This sequence joins TRBV6-2 or TRBV6-3 and TRBJ1-1; D remains unclear. Germline lookup yields CDR1 MNHEY and CDR2 SVGEGT. Trimming removed 2 bases from V and 5 bases from J, with 15 bases in between. This CDR3 contains 15 residues.

The J gene is TRBJ2-1, the V gene TRBV7-7; 11 nucleotides line up with TRBD2. The junction had 4 bases not matched to a gene; V was cut back by 5 bases and J by 4 bases. The CDR3 consists of 15 residues. Germline CDR1 is SSHAT and CDR2 is FNYEAQ (reference sequence). In nucleotides, the CDR3 is TGTGCCAGCAGCCCGGGACTAGCGGCGTACAATGAGCAGTTCTTC. This encodes CASSPGLAAYNEQFF.

This chain uses TRBV11-3 with TRBJ2-5; D not certain. This CDR3 region has 14 residues. Germline lookup yields CDR1 SGHNT and CDR2 YENEEA. Trimming took off 1 base at V and 0 bases at J, with 6 bases between the two ends. Here the CDR3 reads CASSLGGNQETQYF. The CDR3 DNA follows: TGTGCCAGCAGCTTAGGTGGCAACCAAGAGACCCAGTACTTC.

V is TRBV21-1 and J is TRBJ1-1; the table's D call TRBD1 went unverified against the DNA. TRBV21-1 is a documented pseudogene. This CDR3 is built from 14 residues. The CDR3 DNA follows: TGTGCCAAGGGGGCTCGACGCTGGGACACTGAAGCTTTCTTT. It codes for CAKGARRWDTEAFF.

V is TRBV7-9 and J is TRBJ1-5, with unresolved D. This CDR3 has 13 residues. Germline-derived CDR1 and CDR2 are SEHNR and FQNEAQ (reference sequence). The V gene lost 4 bases and the J gene lost 4 bases, with 8 bases spanning the gap. The CDR3 is CASSSQENQPQHF. As DNA, the CDR3 is TGTGCCAGCAGCTCCCAGGAAAATCAGCCCCAGCATTTT.

This clone came up a few times. Other DNA sequences in this specimen translate into the identical CDR3. The genes are TRBV5-1 and TRBJ2-1; the match to TRBD2 covers 7 bases. V shed 8 bases and J 2 bases; nucleotides not matched to a gene: 7. Germline lookup yields CDR1 SGHRS and CDR2 YFSETQ. The CDR3 covers 14 residues. In nucleotides, the CDR3 is TGCGCCAGTTCTAGCGGAGGGCCCTACAATGAGCAGTTCTTC. Its translation: CASSSGGPYNEQFF.

This clone was counted between two and nine times. The gene calls are TRBV5-1 and TRBJ2-2; D uncertain. The germline V gene encodes CDR1 SGHRS and CDR2 YFSETQ. The CDR3 has 12 residues. V gave up 4 bases and J gave up 8 bases, with 9 bases separating them. CDR3 residues: CASSRVLGELFF. CDR3 DNA: TGCGCCAGCAGCCGAGTCCTTGGGGAGCTGTTTTTT.

The chain carries TRBV7-2 and TRBJ1-5, with no clear D. V was clipped by 5 bases and J by 0 bases, with 11 bases between them. CDR1 is SGHTA, CDR2 FQGNSA, per germline. The CDR3 runs to 15 residues. The chain's CDR3 is CASSPSVHSNQPQHF. CDR3 nucleotide sequence: TGTGCCAGCAGCCCCTCGGTGCATAGCAATCAGCCCCAGCATTTT.

The gene calls are TRBV2 and TRBJ1-1; 7 bases match TRBD1. The V gene's germline CDR1 is SNHLY and CDR2 FYNNEI. J lost 7 bases, V lost 7 bases, and 3 bases had no gene match. CDR3 size: 11 residues. The CDR3 loop is CASTTGVEAFF. Here the CDR3 DNA reads TGTGCCAGCACAACAGGGGTTGAAGCTTTCTTT.

V is TRBV7-2 and J is TRBJ2-3; TRBD1 might be the D (6 bases). Germline V CDR1 and CDR2: SGHTA, FQGNSA. V lost 5 bases and J lost 4, with 13 bases in between. The CDR3 totals 14 residues. The CDR3 nucleotides are TGTGCCAGCAGCGTTGACAGGACGTCAGATACGCAGTATTTT. Protein sequence: CASSVDRTSDTQYF.